This is a list of T cell receptor beta chains from one sample in a study of blood T cell repertoires in COVID-19. TCRdb keeps only in-frame clones here, not all; method: immunoSEQ multiplex PCR. The repertoire consists of roughly 120,000 clones, with 70% to 80% occurring once and the leading ten covering roughly 2.6%. What was sequenced was peripheral blood. The receptor source for this set is a man over 45 with acute or convalescent COVID-19. Both conserved end residues are part of each CDR3. A D gene is named only where the DNA matches it firmly. Clone size is given for some rows only: seen once, a few or many times, or a class if the clone is expanded.

d_gene	abundance	v_gene	j_gene	CDR3aa	CDR3nt
TRBD1	NA	TRBV6-5	TRBJ2-7	CASKDRGSEQYF	TGTGCCAGCAAAGACAGGGGGTCCGAGCAGTACTTC
TRBD1	few	TRBV29-1	TRBJ2-1	CSLSPGQSYNEQFF	TGCAGTTTATCTCCGGGACAGTCCTACAATGAGCAGTTCTTC
NA	once	TRBV5-1	TRBJ1-1	CASSLARGRTEAFF	TGCGCCAGCAGCTTGGCCCGGGGTCGCACTGAAGCTTTCTTT
NA	NA	TRBV19	TRBJ2-5	CASSIRTAGPETQYF	TGTGCCAGTAGTATCCGGACAGCAGGTCCAGAGACCCAGTACTTC
NA	NA	TRBV28	TRBJ1-2	CASSSPGTNGYTF	TGTGCCAGCAGCTCACCCGGGACAAATGGCTACACCTTC
TRBD1	once	TRBV7-9	TRBJ1-5	CASSLGDSSNQPQHF	TGTGCCAGCAGCTTAGGGGACAGTAGCAATCAGCCCCAGCATTTT
NA	once	TRBV6-4	TRBJ2-7	CASPSGGSSYEQYF	TGTGCCAGTCCCAGTGGGGGGTCCAGCTACGAGCAGTACTTC
TRBD2	NA	TRBV15	TRBJ2-7	CATSRGSSGWAAYEQYF	TGTGCCACCAGCAGAGGCTCTAGCGGGTGGGCGGCCTACGAGCAGTACTTC
NA	NA	TRBV27	TRBJ2-3	CASSGGLSTDTQYF	TGTGCCAGCAGTGGAGGACTGAGCACAGATACGCAGTATTTT
TRBD2	NA	TRBV6-2/TRBV6-3	TRBJ2-7	CASSVSGESYEQYF	TGTGCCAGCAGTGTTAGCGGGGAGTCCTACGAGCAGTACTTC
TRBD2	NA	TRBV11-2	TRBJ2-1	CASSDYSSGGLDEQFF	TGTGCCAGCAGCGACTACTCTAGCGGGGGGCTGGATGAGCAGTTCTTC
NA	NA	TRBV24-1	TRBJ1-1	CATSDRANTEAFF	TGTGCCACCAGTGACAGGGCCAACACTGAAGCTTTCTTT
TRBD2	NA	TRBV2	TRBJ2-5	CASKREGTSGSETQYF	TGTGCCAGCAAAAGGGAGGGGACTAGCGGTTCAGAGACCCAGTACTTC
TRBD1	NA	TRBV3-1/TRBV3-2	TRBJ2-1	CASSHDRAYEQFF	TGTGCCAGCAGCCACGACAGGGCCTATGAGCAGTTCTTC
TRBD2	NA	TRBV6-6	TRBJ2-3	CASGLGPDTQYF	TGTGCCAGCGGACTAGGCCCAGATACGCAGTATTTT
TRBD1	NA	TRBV11-2	TRBJ2-2	CASSLAGQGLNTGELFF	TGTGCCAGCAGCTTAGCGGGACAGGGGTTAAACACCGGGGAGCTGTTTTTT
TRBD2	NA	TRBV11-2	TRBJ2-2	CASRQLRGSGRGNTGELFF	TGTGCCAGCAGACAACTCCGGGGGAGCGGGAGGGGGAACACCGGGGAGCTGTTTTTT
TRBD1	NA	TRBV12-5	TRBJ1-1	CASGDTGTGYTEAFF	TGTGCTAGTGGGGATACCGGGACAGGGTACACTGAAGCTTTCTTT
NA	NA	TRBV18	TRBJ2-3	CASSPPGGRGRDSTDTQYF	TGTGCCAGCTCACCACCGGGCGGCAGGGGTCGAGACAGCACAGATACGCAGTATTTT
TRBD1	NA	TRBV19	TRBJ2-7	CASSSRDSEQYF	TGTGCCAGTAGTAGCCGGGACAGCGAGCAGTACTTC
TRBD1	NA	TRBV7-8	TRBJ1-1	CASSLFGKRRDSRIEAFF	TGTGCCAGCAGCCTATTTGGAAAACGACGGGACAGCCGAATTGAAGCTTTCTTT
TRBD1	NA	TRBV28	TRBJ2-1	CASSPTGTGFNEQFF	TGTGCCAGCAGCCCTACCGGGACAGGGTTCAATGAGCAGTTCTTC
TRBD1	NA	TRBV7-8	TRBJ2-1	CASSSPIDRGKDEQFF	TGTGCCAGCAGCTCACCCATTGACAGGGGAAAGGATGAGCAGTTCTTC
TRBD1	NA	TRBV29-1	TRBJ2-5	CSVEDQPTGVYQETQYF	TGCAGCGTTGAAGATCAGCCGACAGGGGTGTACCAAGAGACCCAGTACTTC
TRBD1	NA	TRBV4-2	TRBJ1-2	CASSQPRDRQNYGYTF	TGTGCCAGCAGCCAACCCCGGGACAGGCAAAACTATGGCTACACCTTC
TRBD2	NA	TRBV10-1	TRBJ2-1	CASSGSREGSYNEQFF	TGCGCCAGCAGTGGATCCCGGGAGGGATCCTACAATGAGCAGTTCTTC
TRBD1	NA	TRBV7-9	TRBJ2-7	CASSSGQARPYEQYF	TGTGCCAGCAGCTCAGGACAGGCGAGACCCTACGAGCAGTACTTC
TRBD1	NA	TRBV27	TRBJ2-3	CASSLDRATDTQYF	TGTGCCAGCAGTTTGGACAGGGCAACAGATACGCAGTATTTT
TRBD1	NA	TRBV3-1/TRBV3-2	TRBJ1-2	CASSQNRGDGYTF	TGTGCCAGCAGCCAAAACAGGGGAGATGGCTACACCTTC
NA	once	TRBV27	TRBJ2-2	CASSLSASSSTGELFF	TGTGCCAGCAGTTTATCGGCTAGCTCGAGCACCGGGGAGCTGTTTTTT
TRBD2	NA	TRBV9	TRBJ2-1	CASSVGGGDYNEQFF	TGTGCCAGCAGCGTAGGCGGGGGAGACTACAATGAGCAGTTCTTC
NA	NA	TRBV28	TRBJ2-3	CASSLATQAGADTQYF	TGTGCCAGCAGTCTAGCGACACAGGCCGGCGCAGATACGCAGTATTTT
TRBD1	few	TRBV7-9	TRBJ2-3	CASSSNRGGSTDTQYF	TGTGCCAGCAGCTCTAACAGGGGCGGGAGCACAGATACGCAGTATTTT
NA	few	TRBV11-2	TRBJ2-1	CASSPSLGNEQFF	TGTGCCAGCAGCCCTAGCCTGGGCAATGAGCAGTTCTTC
NA	NA	TRBV3-1/TRBV3-2	TRBJ2-3	CASSQFGGADTQYF	TGTGCCAGCAGCCAATTCGGAGGCGCAGATACGCAGTATTTT
NA	NA	TRBV18	TRBJ1-3	CASSPQPAALSGNTIYF	TGTGCCAGCTCACCCCAACCGGCGGCCCTCTCTGGAAACACCATATATTTT
TRBD1	NA	TRBV27	TRBJ2-1	CASSLTGFYNEQFF	TGTGCCAGCAGTTTGACAGGGTTCTACAATGAGCAGTTCTTC
TRBD1	NA	TRBV6-5	TRBJ1-4	CASSYQTGTNEKLFF	TGTGCCAGCAGTTACCAGACAGGGACTAATGAAAAACTGTTTTTT
TRBD1	few	TRBV6-5	TRBJ1-5	CASSYSGRGAGQPQHF	TGTGCCAGCAGTTACTCAGGCAGGGGGGCGGGTCAGCCCCAGCATTTT
TRBD1	NA	TRBV9	TRBJ2-1	CASSEVLTGGGNEQFF	TGTGCCAGCAGTGAGGTTCTTACAGGGGGCGGGAATGAGCAGTTCTTC
TRBD1	NA	TRBV4-1	TRBJ1-5	CASSQPRTGKRGFNQPQHF	TGCGCCAGCAGCCAACCCAGGACAGGGAAAAGGGGTTTCAATCAGCCCCAGCATTTT
NA	NA	TRBV5-6	TRBJ2-3	CASSNSQNLDTQYF	TGTGCCAGCAGCAATAGCCAAAATCTGGATACGCAGTATTTT
NA	NA	TRBV3-1/TRBV3-2	TRBJ1-1	CASSQAGGEWTEAFF	TGTGCCAGCAGCCAAGCTGGGGGGGAGTGGACTGAAGCTTTCTTT
NA	NA	TRBV28	TRBJ2-5	CASSLPGIIQETQYF	TGTGCCAGCAGTTTGCCGGGAATAATCCAAGAGACCCAGTACTTC
NA	once	TRBV12-3/TRBV12-4	TRBJ1-5	CASSPLINQPQHF	TGTGCCAGCAGTCCCCTAATTAATCAGCCCCAGCATTTT
NA	once	TRBV2	TRBJ2-1	CASSLRAATSSYNEQFF	TGTGCCAGCAGCCTCCGAGCTGCCACTAGCTCCTACAATGAGCAGTTCTTC
TRBD2	NA	TRBV5-6	TRBJ2-1	CASSPAGGVYNEQFF	TGTGCCAGCAGCCCAGCGGGAGGAGTGTACAATGAGCAGTTCTTC
NA	NA	TRBV19	TRBJ1-4	CASSIVGATNEKLFF	TGTGCCAGTAGTATAGTCGGAGCAACTAATGAAAAACTGTTTTTT
NA	NA	TRBV30	TRBJ2-7	CAWSGKQDYEQYF	TGTGCCTGGAGTGGGAAACAGGACTACGAGCAGTACTTC
NA	NA	TRBV25-1	TRBJ1-1	CASRWADTEAFF	TGTGCCAGCAGATGGGCCGACACTGAAGCTTTCTTT
TRBD1	NA	TRBV3-1/TRBV3-2	TRBJ2-2	CASSQAPGQGGTGELFF	TGTGCCAGCAGCCAGGCTCCGGGACAGGGCGGCACCGGGGAGCTGTTTTTT
NA	NA	TRBV15	TRBJ1-6	CACLPGTFPNSPLHF	TGTGCTTGCCTGCCGGGAACCTTCCCGAATTCACCCCTCCACTTT
TRBD2	NA	TRBV2	TRBJ2-5	CASSDWTSGEETQYF	TGTGCCAGCAGTGACTGGACTAGCGGAGAAGAGACCCAGTACTTC
NA	NA	TRBV28	TRBJ2-7	CASSSPYEQYF	TGTGCCAGCAGTTCCCCGTACGAGCAGTACTTC